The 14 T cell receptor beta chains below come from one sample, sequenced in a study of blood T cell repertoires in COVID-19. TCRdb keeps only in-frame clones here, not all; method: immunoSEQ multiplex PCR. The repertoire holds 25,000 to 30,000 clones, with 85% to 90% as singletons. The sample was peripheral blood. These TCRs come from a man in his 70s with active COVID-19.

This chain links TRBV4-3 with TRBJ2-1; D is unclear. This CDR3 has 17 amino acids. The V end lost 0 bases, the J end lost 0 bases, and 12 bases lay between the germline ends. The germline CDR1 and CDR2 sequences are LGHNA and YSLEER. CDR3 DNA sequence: TGCGCCAGCAGCCAAGATGCCCCCATGAGCTCCTACAATGAGCAGTTCTTC. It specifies CASSQDAPMSSYNEQFF.

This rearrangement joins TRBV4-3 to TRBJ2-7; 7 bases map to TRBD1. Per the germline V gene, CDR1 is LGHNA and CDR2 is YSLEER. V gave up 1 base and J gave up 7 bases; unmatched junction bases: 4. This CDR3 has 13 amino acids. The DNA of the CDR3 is TGCGCCAGCAGCCAAGGGTCAGGGGGAGAGCAGTACTTC. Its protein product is CASSQGSGGEQYF.

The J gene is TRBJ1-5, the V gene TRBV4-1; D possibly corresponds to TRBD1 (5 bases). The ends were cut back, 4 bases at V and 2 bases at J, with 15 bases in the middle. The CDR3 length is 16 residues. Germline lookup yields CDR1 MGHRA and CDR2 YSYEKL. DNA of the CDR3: TGCGCCAGCAGCCCCCTTCAGGGAGGAGGCAATCAGCCCCAGCATTTT. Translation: CASSPLQGGGNQPQHF.

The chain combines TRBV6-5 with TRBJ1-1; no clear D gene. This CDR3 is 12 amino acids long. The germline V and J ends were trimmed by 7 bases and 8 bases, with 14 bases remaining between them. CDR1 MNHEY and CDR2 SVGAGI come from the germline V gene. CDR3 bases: TGTGCCAGCAATTCGAGGCAGTTCGAAGCTTTCTTT. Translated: CASNSRQFEAFF.

Here the CDR3 DNA reads TGTGCCAGTAGCATCACAGATACGCAGTATTTT. Protein sequence: CASSITDTQYF. J is TRBJ2-3 and V is TRBV19; no clear D gene. V was trimmed by 6 bases and J by 2 bases, leaving 3 bases between them. The CDR3 spans 11 residues. Germline V gene lookup returns CDR1 LNHDA and CDR2 SQIVND (reference sequence).

CDR3 nucleotides: TGCAGTGCTAGTACCACAGGGGCGCGGAATTCACCCCTCCACTTT. As protein: CSASTTGARNSPLHF. The gene calls are TRBV20-1 and TRBJ1-6; 7 bases agree with TRBD1. CDR1 DFQATT and CDR2 SNEGSKA come from the germline V gene (reference sequence). This CDR3 spans 15 amino acids. The ends lost 3 bases at V and 7 bases at J; junction bases unmatched: 9.

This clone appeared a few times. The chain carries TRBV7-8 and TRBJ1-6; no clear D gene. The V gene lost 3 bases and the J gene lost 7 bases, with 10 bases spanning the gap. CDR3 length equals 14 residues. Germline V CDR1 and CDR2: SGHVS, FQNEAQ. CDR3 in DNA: TGTGCCAGCAGCTTGGAGGGAAGCAATTCACCCCTCCACTTT. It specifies CASSLEGSNSPLHF.

This CDR3 reads CASSPSGGQNSALSYGYTF. Written as DNA, the CDR3 is TGCGCCAGCAGCCCCTCCGGTGGACAGAATTCCGCCCTGTCCTATGGCTACACCTTC. The chain links TRBV4-1 to TRBJ1-2; D is possibly TRBD1 (6 bases). V gave up 4 bases and J gave up 4 bases, with 28 bases separating them. The length of the CDR3 is 19 residues. Germline CDR1 and CDR2: MGHRA and YSYEKL.

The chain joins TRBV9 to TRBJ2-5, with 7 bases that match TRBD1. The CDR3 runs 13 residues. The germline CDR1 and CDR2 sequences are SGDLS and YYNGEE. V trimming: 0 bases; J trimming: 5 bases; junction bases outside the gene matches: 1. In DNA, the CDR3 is TGTGCCAGCAGCGTAGGCAGGGGGGAGACCCAGTACTTC. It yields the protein CASSVGRGETQYF.

The CDR3 DNA follows: TGTGCCAGTAGTAAGGGGTTTGACAGTCCGTACGAGCAGTACTTC. Protein product: CASSKGFDSPYEQYF. This chain joins TRBV19 and TRBJ2-7, with D perhaps TRBD1 (5 bases). The CDR3 has 15 residues. The germline CDR1 and CDR2 sequences are LNHDA and SQIVND (reference sequence). Trimming removed 4 bases from V and 4 bases from J, with 17 bases in between.

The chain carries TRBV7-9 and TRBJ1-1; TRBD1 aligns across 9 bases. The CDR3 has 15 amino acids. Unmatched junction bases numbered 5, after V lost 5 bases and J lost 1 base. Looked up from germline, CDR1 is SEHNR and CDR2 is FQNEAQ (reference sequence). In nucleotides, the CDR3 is TGTGCCAGCAGCCCTCACAGGGGGCCGAACACTGAAGCTTTCTTT. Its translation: CASSPHRGPNTEAFF.

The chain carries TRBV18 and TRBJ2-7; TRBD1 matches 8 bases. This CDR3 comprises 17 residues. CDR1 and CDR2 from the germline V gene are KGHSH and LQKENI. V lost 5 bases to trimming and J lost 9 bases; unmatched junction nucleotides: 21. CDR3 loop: CASSELSGTGLFAGQYF. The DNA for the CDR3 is TGTGCCAGCTCAGAACTATCCGGGACAGGCCTTTTCGCCGGGCAGTACTTC.

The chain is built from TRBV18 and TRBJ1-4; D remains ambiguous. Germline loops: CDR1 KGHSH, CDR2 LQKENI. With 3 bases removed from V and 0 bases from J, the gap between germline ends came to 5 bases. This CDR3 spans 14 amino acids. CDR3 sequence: CASSPGATNEKLFF. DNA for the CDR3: TGTGCCAGCTCACCCGGGGCAACTAATGAAAAACTGTTTTTT.

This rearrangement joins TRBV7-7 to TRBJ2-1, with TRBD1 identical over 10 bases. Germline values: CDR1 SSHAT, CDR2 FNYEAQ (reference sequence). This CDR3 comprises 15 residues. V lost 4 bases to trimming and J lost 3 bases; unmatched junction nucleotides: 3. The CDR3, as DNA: TGTGCCAGCAGCTCTGGGACAGGGGACTACAATGAGCAGTTCTTC. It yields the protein CASSSGTGDYNEQFF. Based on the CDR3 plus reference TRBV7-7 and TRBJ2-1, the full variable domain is GAGVSQSPRYKVTKRGQDVTLRCDPISSHATLYWYQQALGQGPEFLTYFNYEAQPDKSGLPSDRFSAERPEGSISTLTIQRTEQRDSAMYRCASSSGTGDYNEQFFGPGTRLTVL.